Below are 18 T cell receptor beta chains sequenced from a single sample in a study of immune heterogeneity within non-small cell lung tumors. Bulk tumor gDNA, about 630 ng per sample, served as the TCR template. Each primary tumor yielded several biopsies, collected far apart from one another at surgery. Curative surgery was performed on patients who had untreated, newly diagnosed non-small cell lung cancer. Multiplex PCR relied on 32 V and 13 J primers to amplify TCR beta CDR3. TCRdb ran MiXCR on the multiplex PCR reads and lists one entry per CDR3 protein. The sample shows approximately 31,000 distinct CDR3 sequences, about 29% of them seen only once. Sample: lung tumor tissue. These receptors all come from a middle-aged man with non-small cell lung cancer.

This clonotype was seen more than once but under ten times. V usage is TRBV6-1 and J usage is TRBJ2-5; D gene unclear. CDR1 and CDR2 from the germline V gene are MNHNS and SASEGT. The CDR3 has 13 amino acids. Trimming took off 2 bases at V and 5 bases at J, with 9 bases between the two ends. The DNA of the CDR3 is TGTGCCAGCAGTGAATGGGGTGCGGAGACCCAGTACTTC. Translation gives CASSEWGAETQYF.

There are a few counts of this clonotype. CDR3 sequence: CASSPPGLTTDTQYF. In DNA, the CDR3 is TGTGCCAGCAGCCCGCCGGGACTAACAACAGATACGCAGTATTTT. The chain carries TRBV7-2 and TRBJ2-3, with 7 bases identical to TRBD2. V gave up 5 bases and J gave up 3 bases; unmatched junction bases: 8. CDR3 length: 15 residues. Germline lookup yields CDR1 SGHTA and CDR2 FQGNSA.

This clonotype appeared a few times. The chain is built from TRBV4-1 and TRBJ1-5; D is unclear. The CDR3 length is 16 residues. Germline V gene lookup returns CDR1 MGHRA and CDR2 YSYEKL. V was clipped by 2 bases and J by 7 bases, with 18 bases between them. The CDR3 nucleotides are TGCGCCAGCAGCCAATCCCTAGCGAGCCTCATGCAGCCCCAGCATTTT. Its translation: CASSQSLASLMQPQHF.

About this clonotype: A single base separates this from a much larger clone, so it may be a read error. This chain connects TRBV19 to TRBJ2-7, with D possibly being TRBD2 (6 bases). Trimming removed 6 bases at V and 2 bases at J, with 14 bases between. The CDR3 sequence is 14 residues long. The V gene's germline CDR1 is LNHDA and CDR2 SQIVND (reference sequence). This CDR3 reads CASSTSWGTYEQYF. The CDR3, as DNA: TGTGCCAGTAGCACTAGCTGGGGGACCTACGAGCAGTACTTC. The full variable domain, in which reference TRBV19 and TRBJ2-7 provide the parts outside the CDR3, is DGGITQSPKYLFRKEGQNVTLSCEQNLNHDAMYWYRQDPGQGLRLIYYSQIVNDFQKGDIAEGYSVSREKKESFPLTVTSAQKNPTAFYLCASSTSWGTYEQYFGPGTRLTVT.

The sample holds a few counts of this clonotype. This rearrangement joins TRBV19 to TRBJ1-2; 8 bases fit TRBD1. Germline V lookup: CDR1 LNHDA, CDR2 SQIVND (reference sequence). Trimming at V came to 4 bases and at J to 4 bases, leaving 11 bases not matched to a gene. The CDR3 is made up of 16 amino acids. The CDR3 nucleotides read TGTGCCAGTAGTAGGGGACAGGTTCAGAGGAGCTATGGCTACACCTTC. It yields the protein CASSRGQVQRSYGYTF. The full variable domain, in which reference TRBV19 and TRBJ1-2 provide the parts outside the CDR3, is DGGITQSPKYLFRKEGQNVTLSCEQNLNHDAMYWYRQDPGQGLRLIYYSQIVNDFQKGDIAEGYSVSREKKESFPLTVTSAQKNPTAFYLCASSRGQVQRSYGYTFGSGTRLTVV.

Turning to this clonotype: This may be a read error, as it is one base from a much larger clone. The chain uses TRBV20-1 and TRBJ2-7, with a possible D match to TRBD2 (6 bases). With 6 bases removed from V and 0 bases from J, the gap between germline ends came to 15 bases. CDR3 length: 14 amino acids. Germline CDR1 and CDR2: DFQATT and SNEGSKA (reference sequence). The CDR3: CSAWDFVGSYEQYF. CDR3 nucleotide sequence: TGCAGTGCCTGGGACTTCGTAGGCTCCTACGAGCAGTACTTC.

Notes on this clonotype: A much larger clonotype is one base distant, so this may be a read error. This sequence joins TRBV19 and TRBJ1-6; the D gene is possibly TRBD1 (5 bases). The germline gives CDR1 LNHDA, CDR2 SQIVND (reference sequence). This CDR3 has 13 amino acids. The CDR3 DNA reads as TGTACCAGTCAGGACACCTCAGGATCACCCCTCCACTTT. Amino acids: CTSQDTSGSPLHF. The full variable domain, with the rest looked up from reference TRBV19 and TRBJ1-6, is DGGITQSPKYLFRKEGQNVTLSCEQNLNHDAMYWYRQDPGQGLRLIYYSQIVNDFQKGDIAEGYSVSREKKESFPLTVTSAQKNPTAFYLCTSQDTSGSPLHFGNGTRLTVT.

With regard to this clonotype: A much larger clone differs from this one at a single base, so this may be a read error. The chain couples TRBV27 to TRBJ1-2; no clear D. The CDR3 contains 14 residues. The V gene's germline CDR1 is MNHEY and CDR2 SMNVEV (reference sequence). The DNA of the CDR3 is TGTGCCAGCAGTCCCGACGGAGCCATCTTTGGCTACATCTTC. Translated, it gives CASSPDGAIFGYIF.

The gene calls are TRBV6-1 and TRBJ2-7, with 12 bases that match TRBD2. The junction had 4 bases not matched to a gene; V was cut back by 5 bases and J by 2 bases. The CDR3 length is 15 residues. Germline V gives CDR1 MNHNS, CDR2 SASEGT. CDR3 in amino acids: CASSLAGGSTYEQYF. The CDR3 region has the DNA TGTGCCAGCAGTCTAGCGGGAGGGTCGACCTACGAGCAGTACTTC.

In this sample, this clonotype is medium-sized. The CDR3 is CASSLGEYEQYF. CDR3 DNA: TGTGCCAGCAGTTTAGGGGAATACGAGCAGTACTTC. This rearrangement joins TRBV12-3 or TRBV12-4 to TRBJ2-7; D call uncertain. This CDR3 is 12 amino acids long. V was pared by 1 base and J by 4 bases, with 5 bases between.

J is TRBJ2-3 and V is TRBV10-3, with D perhaps TRBD1 (5 bases). From germline, CDR1 is ENHRY and CDR2 SYGVKD. The CDR3 has 16 amino acids. The germline V and J ends were trimmed by 6 bases and 0 bases, with 16 bases remaining between them. The CDR3 nucleotides read TGTGCCATCAGAACTCACAGGAGTGAAAGCACAGATACGCAGTATTTT. Its translation: CAIRTHRSESTDTQYF.

About this clonotype: A much larger clone sits a single nucleotide away, making a read error possible. Without the conserved terminal phenylalanine or tryptophan, this CDR3 likely stems from a read error. The chain combines TRBV12-5 with TRBJ2-1; 7 nucleotides align to TRBD2. V gave up 0 bases and J gave up 7 bases; unmatched junction bases: 9. This CDR3 is 16 amino acids long. Germline V gives CDR1 LGHNT, CDR2 FRNRAP. CDR3 nucleotide sequence: TGTGCTAGTGGTTTGGTACGTCTAGCGGTGGGGAATGAGCAGTTCATC. Amino acid sequence: CASGLVRLAVGNEQFI.

The rearrangement uses TRBV3-1 and TRBJ2-1; D unclear. This CDR3 spans 13 amino acids. The germline V gene encodes CDR1 LGHDT and CDR2 YNNKEL (reference sequence). Trimming removed 0 bases from V and 5 bases from J, with 5 bases in between. CDR3 sequence: CASSQDRHNEQFF. CDR3 nucleotide sequence: TGTGCCAGCAGCCAAGACCGACACAATGAGCAGTTCTTC.

Judged by abundance, this clonotype is medium-sized. The CDR3 spells CASSYSNQGYEQYF. CDR3 DNA: TGTGCCAGCAGTTACTCGAATCAAGGCTACGAGCAGTACTTC. V gene TRBV6-6 combines with J gene TRBJ2-7; D is ambiguous. The germline V gene has CDR1 MNHNY and CDR2 SVGAGI (reference sequence). The CDR3 runs 14 residues. Trimming stripped 0 bases from V and 3 bases from J, with 9 bases between.

For this clonotype: This may come from a read error, since a much larger clone is one base off. This chain uses TRBV24-1 with TRBJ1-2; tentative D call: TRBD1 (5 bases). The CDR3 is 15 amino acids. V was cut by 9 bases and J by 1 base, with 17 bases left in between. Germline values: CDR1 KGHDR, CDR2 SFDVKD. The CDR3 is CATPRGGGGNYGYTF. The DNA of the CDR3 is TGTGCCACCCCTCGTGGAGGCGGGGGTAACTATGGCTACACCTTC.

This clonotype appeared a few times. V and J are TRBV2 and TRBJ2-5; 7 bases agree with TRBD1. V shed 2 bases, J shed 5 bases, and the junction held 8 bases outside the gene matches. This CDR3 is built from 15 residues. Germline V lookup: CDR1 SNHLY, CDR2 FYNNEI. The CDR3 sequence: CASSEWRQGGETQYF. CDR3 coding DNA: TGTGCCAGCAGTGAATGGAGACAGGGTGGGGAGACCCAGTACTTC.

A few counts support this clonotype. This chain joins TRBV24-1 and TRBJ2-1, with a possible D match to TRBD2 (6 bases). Per the germline V gene, CDR1 is KGHDR and CDR2 is SFDVKD. The CDR3 totals 12 residues. Trimming removed 12 bases from V and 9 bases from J, with 17 bases in between. The CDR3 sequence: CASKASVGEQFF. The CDR3 nucleotides read TGTGCCTCCAAGGCTAGCGTTGGTGAGCAGTTCTTC.

Regarding this clonotype: One base away lies a much larger clone, so this may be a sequencing read error. The CDR3 loop is CAWRSRGASGNTIYF. DNA for the CDR3: TGTGCCTGGCGATCGAGGGGGGCTTCTGGAAACACCATATATTTT. The V gene is TRBV30, the J gene TRBJ1-3; D is possibly TRBD1 (6 bases). The CDR3 consists of 15 residues. V was clipped by 5 bases and J by 1 base, with 15 bases between them. Looked up from germline, CDR1 is GTSNPN and CDR2 is SVGIG (reference sequence).